Listed below are T cell receptor beta chains from one sample, sequenced in a study of blood T cell repertoires in COVID-19. The data were produced by immunoSEQ multiplex PCR, yet TCRdb's version contains in-frame clones alone and is incomplete. The sample comprises roughly 330,000 clones, 87% of which are singletons, and roughly 9.9% rests with the top ten. The specimen was peripheral blood. The receptors were gathered from a man aged 25 to 45 with COVID-19, enrolled during active disease. Each CDR3 is given with its conserved first and last residue. The D gene is left open where the match is weak. Size is stated for part of the rows, as once, few or many counts, or as a class when the clone is expanded.

J gene,clone size,V gene,D gene,CDR3 protein,CDR3 DNA
TRBJ2-1,.,TRBV29-1,.,CSALDSPIGYNEQFF,TGCAGCGCCTTAGACAGCCCTATCGGATACAATGAGCAGTTCTTC
TRBJ1-2,.,TRBV27,.,CASSNPSGNNYGYTF,TGTGCCAGCAGTAACCCCTCCGGGAATAACTATGGCTACACCTTC
TRBJ2-7,.,TRBV18,TRBD1,CASRYGTGDYEQYF,TGTGCCAGCCGTTACGGGACAGGGGACTACGAGCAGTACTTC
TRBJ1-5,.,TRBV19,.,CASSISWQSDQPQHF,TGTGCCAGTAGTATATCCTGGCAATCCGATCAGCCCCAGCATTTT
TRBJ2-1,.,TRBV7-9,TRBD2,CASSLGLAGEQFF,TGTGCCAGCAGCCTGGGACTAGCGGGGGAGCAGTTCTTC
TRBJ1-1,once,TRBV6-5,TRBD1,CASSRTGTASEAFF,TGTGCCAGCAGTAGAACCGGGACAGCTTCTGAAGCTTTCTTT
TRBJ1-1,.,TRBV18,.,CASSPPNRGSMNTEAFF,TGTGCCAGCTCACCACCGAATCGAGGCAGTATGAACACTGAAGCTTTCTTT
TRBJ1-6,.,TRBV5-6,.,CASSLGGSPLHF,TGTGCCAGCAGCTTAGGGGGTTCACCCCTCCACTTT
TRBJ2-3,.,TRBV7-3,TRBD2,CASSLVAGGIFGGTDTQYF,TGTGCCAGCAGCTTAGTAGCGGGGGGCATCTTCGGGGGCACAGATACGCAGTATTTT
TRBJ2-1,.,TRBV6-4,TRBD2,CASSKTSGVYNEQFF,TGTGCCAGCAGCAAAACTAGCGGGGTCTACAATGAGCAGTTCTTC
TRBJ2-3,once,TRBV6-6,TRBD2,CASIRLAGGPGGQNTQYF,TGTGCCAGCATTCGGCTAGCGGGAGGGCCTGGAGGGCAAAATACGCAGTATTTT
TRBJ2-2,.,TRBV30,.,CASGTTNTGELFF,TGTGCCTCCGGGACAACGAACACCGGGGAGCTGTTTTTT
TRBJ2-3,.,TRBV2,TRBD1,CASLLAGGTDTQYF,TGTGCCAGCCTTTTGGCAGGGGGTACAGATACGCAGTATTTT
TRBJ2-3,.,TRBV3-1/TRBV3-2,.,CASSQDRGGGDTQYF,TGTGCCAGCAGCCAAGATAGGGGGGGAGGCGATACGCAGTATTTT
TRBJ2-5,.,TRBV3-1/TRBV3-2,TRBD2,CASSLLAGAFETQYF,TGTGCCAGCAGCCTACTAGCGGGAGCTTTCGAGACCCAGTACTTC
TRBJ2-3,once,TRBV7-9,.,CASSPTGDTQYF,TGTGCCAGCAGCCCGACAGGAGATACGCAGTATTTT
TRBJ1-1,.,TRBV6-2/TRBV6-3,.,CASSPPLRTTNTEAFF,TGTGCCAGCAGTCCCCCCCTAAGGACAACGAACACTGAAGCTTTCTTT
TRBJ2-7,.,TRBV10-3,TRBD1,CAISGTGAFFKPYEQYF,TGTGCCATCAGTGGGACAGGGGCCTTCTTTAAACCCTACGAGCAGTACTTC
TRBJ1-4,.,TRBV19,.,CASNFGTTNEKLFF,TGTGCCAGTAATTTCGGGACAACTAATGAAAAACTGTTTTTT
TRBJ2-4,.,TRBV27,.,CASAAMNIQYF,TGTGCCTCCGCGGCAATGAACATTCAGTACTTC
TRBJ2-1,.,TRBV7-8,TRBD2,CASSSDRLAGGNNEQFF,TGTGCCAGCAGCTCCGATAGACTAGCGGGAGGTAACAATGAGCAGTTCTTC
TRBJ2-3,.,TRBV5-4,TRBD1,CASSLRWTGATDTQYF,TGTGCCAGCAGCTTGCGTTGGACAGGGGCGACAGATACGCAGTATTTT
TRBJ2-7,.,TRBV14,.,CASSRNRYISYEQYF,TGTGCCAGCAGCCGCAACAGGTATATCTCCTACGAGCAGTACTTC
TRBJ1-5,.,TRBV3-1/TRBV3-2,.,CASSRTLDSNQPQHF,TGTGCCAGCAGCAGGACATTAGATAGCAATCAGCCCCAGCATTTT
TRBJ1-4,.,TRBV5-1,TRBD1,CASSLQGALTNEKLFF,TGCGCCAGCAGCTTACAGGGGGCATTGACTAATGAAAAACTGTTTTTT
TRBJ2-1,.,TRBV30,.,CAWSALAGYNEQFF,TGTGCCTGGAGTGCCCTCGCGGGTTACAATGAGCAGTTCTTC
TRBJ1-1,.,TRBV15,.,CATSPLQQGALAFF,TGTGCCACCAGCCCTCTGCAGCAGGGTGCCCTAGCTTTCTTT
TRBJ2-1,.,TRBV28,TRBD2,CASSFLLAGANEQFF,TGTGCCAGCAGTTTTTTACTAGCGGGAGCGAATGAGCAGTTCTTC
TRBJ1-5,.,TRBV6-1,.,CASSDQDQPQHF,TGTGCCAGCAGTGATCAGGATCAGCCCCAGCATTTT
TRBJ2-1,.,TRBV29-1,TRBD2,CSVELSSGTYNEQFF,TGCAGCGTTGAATTGTCTAGCGGGACTTACAATGAGCAGTTCTTC
TRBJ2-7,.,TRBV27,TRBD2,CASSLLREGILNEQYF,TGTGCCAGCAGTTTATTACGGGAGGGTATCCTAAACGAGCAGTACTTC
TRBJ1-6,.,TRBV6-2/TRBV6-3,.,CASSYGLLVLHF,TGTGCCAGCAGTTACGGGCTACTCGTCCTCCACTTT
TRBJ2-3,few,TRBV28,TRBD2,CASGKPPLASGRDTDTQYF,TGTGCCAGCGGAAAACCACCCTTGGCTAGCGGGAGGGATACAGATACGCAGTATTTT
TRBJ2-7,once,TRBV28,TRBD1,CASSLTGQSYEQYF,TGTGCCAGCAGTTTAACGGGACAGAGCTACGAGCAGTACTTC
TRBJ2-5,once,TRBV10-3,TRBD1,CAISDGPGTAQETQYF,TGTGCCATCAGCGACGGTCCCGGGACAGCCCAAGAGACCCAGTACTTC
TRBJ1-5,.,TRBV19,.,CASSFLPRGNQPQHF,TGTGCCAGTAGTTTTCTCCCCCGGGGCAATCAGCCCCAGCATTTT
TRBJ2-7,.,TRBV6-5,TRBD2,CASRSGGISYEQYF,TGTGCCAGCAGGAGCGGGGGGATCTCCTACGAGCAGTACTTC